These 30 T cell receptor beta chains were all obtained from the same sample, sequenced in a study of cytomegalovirus exposure and HLA in healthy donors. Data came from immunoSEQ multiplex PCR; TCRdb stores just in-frame clones and leaves some out. The table records some 63,000 clones, roughly nine tenths of them present only once. Sequenced sample: PBMCs. The receptor source for this set is a woman aged 18-29 years in good health and CMV-seronegative.

This clone was found once. V usage is TRBV2 and J usage is TRBJ1-5; D is unresolved. The CDR3 length is 13 residues. Looked up from germline, CDR1 is SNHLY and CDR2 is FYNNEI. Between the trimmed V and J ends, which lost 4 bases and 5 bases, there was a span of 9 bases. The CDR3 sequence: CASSVGGDQPQHF. The CDR3 nucleotides read TGTGCCAGCAGTGTAGGCGGCGATCAGCCCCAGCATTTT.

In this sample, this clone turned up once. The rearrangement uses TRBV5-1 and TRBJ2-1, with TRBD1 matching over 10 bases. CDR3 length: 15 residues. The germline gives CDR1 SGHRS, CDR2 YFSETQ. V shed 2 bases, J shed 8 bases, and the junction held 7 bases outside the gene matches. CDR3 amino acids: CASSLIRDRGYEQFF. CDR3 sequence (DNA): TGCGCCAGCAGCTTAATCCGGGACAGGGGATATGAGCAGTTCTTC.

This clone was seen just once. The V call is TRBV18, the J call TRBJ1-1; D is perhaps TRBD1 (5 bases). The germline V gene encodes CDR1 KGHSH and CDR2 LQKENI. Between the trimmed V and J ends, which lost 6 bases and 0 bases, there was a span of 8 bases. This CDR3 is 13 amino acids long. The CDR3 sequence is CASSDSMNTEAFF. Here the CDR3 DNA reads TGTGCCAGCTCTGACAGCATGAACACTGAAGCTTTCTTT.

CDR3 amino acids: CASSPLGDEQFF. The CDR3 DNA follows: TGTGCCAGTAGTCCTCTCGGGGATGAGCAGTTCTTC. V gene TRBV19 combines with J gene TRBJ2-1; possibly TRBD2 for D (5 bases). The germline V and J ends were trimmed by 5 bases and 8 bases, with 10 bases remaining between them. CDR1 LNHDA and CDR2 SQIVND come from the germline V gene (reference sequence). There are 12 residues in the CDR3.

The chain couples TRBV5-4 to TRBJ1-2; 8 bases fit TRBD1. Germline trimming cut 5 bases from V and 4 bases from J; bases unmatched to any gene: 4. Germline assignment: CDR1 SGHNT and CDR2 YYREEE (reference sequence). The CDR3 extends over 13 amino acids. DNA for the CDR3: TGTGCCAGCAGACTAACAGGGGGCTATGGCTACACCTTC. This encodes CASRLTGGYGYTF.

The rearrangement links TRBV28 to TRBJ1-5; TRBD1 matches 9 bases. The V segment lost 4 bases and the J segment 2 bases; nucleotides outside the gene matches: 6. CDR3 length: 16 amino acids. CDR1 and CDR2 (germline): MDHEN, SYDVKM. Written as DNA, the CDR3 is TGTGCCAGCAGTTCCGGGACAGGGTACGGCAATCAGCCCCAGCATTTT. This translates into CASSSGTGYGNQPQHF.

This clone has only a few counts. The chain combines TRBV5-4 with TRBJ1-2, with 10 positions matching TRBD1. The length of the CDR3 is 16 residues. Germline CDR1 and CDR2: SGHNT and YYREEE (reference sequence). The V segment lost 4 bases and the J segment 4 bases; nucleotides outside the gene matches: 10. The CDR3 DNA sequence: TGTGCCAGCAGCACCCAGACAGGGGGCGAGGGCTATGGCTACACCTTC. It codes for CASSTQTGGEGYGYTF.

The chain is built from TRBV30 and TRBJ2-6, with D possibly being TRBD2 (5 bases). Germline values: CDR1 GTSNPN, CDR2 SVGIG (reference sequence). The CDR3 has 15 residues. Trimming left V 8 bases short and J 0 bases short, with 14 bases between. CDR3 protein: CALHRGSSGANVLTF. The CDR3 DNA is TGTGCCCTACACCGAGGGAGCTCTGGGGCCAACGTCCTGACTTTC.

The genes are TRBV6-6 and TRBJ1-5; 7 bases line up with TRBD1. Germline CDR1 reads MNHNY; CDR2 reads SVGAGI (reference sequence). The CDR3 runs 16 residues. The V and J ends lost 6 bases and 0 bases, in that order; junction bases with no gene match: 8. The CDR3 DNA is TGTGCCAGCAGAGGAGGGACAGCCTATAGCAATCAGCCCCAGCATTTT. Amino acid sequence: CASRGGTAYSNQPQHF.

The chain couples TRBV4-1 to TRBJ2-1, with unresolved D. Germline CDR1 and CDR2: MGHRA and YSYEKL. Between the trimmed V and J ends, which lost 2 bases and 6 bases, there was a span of 8 bases. This CDR3 has 13 residues. The chain's CDR3 is CASSQPRGNEQFF. For the CDR3, the DNA is TGCGCCAGCAGCCAACCCAGAGGCAATGAGCAGTTCTTC.

V is TRBV28 and J is TRBJ2-5; D might be TRBD1 (6 bases). The CDR3 runs to 15 residues. The V gene lost 3 bases and the J gene lost 1 base, with 12 bases spanning the gap. In germline, CDR1 is MDHEN, CDR2 SYDVKM. In DNA form, the CDR3 reads TGTGCCAGCAGTTTTAAAACAGGGTTCCAAGAGACCCAGTACTTC. Protein: CASSFKTGFQETQYF. The entire variable domain, with the rest obtained from reference TRBV28 and TRBJ2-5, is as follows: DVKVTQSSRYLVKRTGEKVFLECVQDMDHENMFWYRQDPGLGLRLIYFSYDVKMKEKGDIPEGYSVSREKKERFSLILESASTNQTSMYLCASSFKTGFQETQYFGPGTRLLVL.

The chain carries TRBV7-8 and TRBJ2-5; D gene ambiguous. This CDR3 has 14 residues. Trimming removed 5 bases at V and 0 bases at J, with 10 bases between. Germline CDR1 and CDR2: SGHVS and FQNEAQ. CDR3 sequence: CASSIRLDQETQYF. The CDR3 DNA reads as TGTGCCAGCAGCATAAGACTGGACCAAGAGACCCAGTACTTC.

On this clone: The sample has other DNA sequences that encode this CDR3 too. The CDR3 region has the DNA TGTGCCAGCAGTTGGACAGGGTCCTATGGCTACACCTTC. This codes for CASSWTGSYGYTF. The rearrangement links TRBV28 to TRBJ1-2, with TRBD1 matching 8 bases. V lost 4 bases, J lost 4 bases, and 2 bases stayed unmatched. Germline V lookup: CDR1 MDHEN, CDR2 SYDVKM. This CDR3 is built from 13 residues.

The chain recombines TRBV6-1 with TRBJ1-1; TRBD1 matches at 10 bases. Germline lookup yields CDR1 MNHNS and CDR2 SASEGT. The trim removed 6 bases at V and 5 bases at J, leaving 9 bases unmatched. The CDR3 runs to 15 residues. The CDR3 protein is CASRWVPGQGTEAFF. DNA of the CDR3: TGTGCCAGCAGGTGGGTACCGGGACAGGGGACTGAAGCTTTCTTT.

This chain joins TRBV18 and TRBJ1-5; 7 nucleotides agree with TRBD1. CDR1 and CDR2 from the germline V gene are KGHSH and LQKENI. Germline trimming cut 2 bases from V and 7 bases from J; bases unmatched to any gene: 8. There are 15 residues in the CDR3. The CDR3 protein is CASSPAPGGEQPQHF. The CDR3 DNA reads TGTGCCAGCTCACCAGCGCCAGGGGGAGAACAGCCCCAGCATTTT.

The rearrangement joins TRBV7-8 to TRBJ1-5; D gene uncertain. The CDR3 sequence is 16 residues long. CDR1 is SGHVS, CDR2 FQNEAQ, per germline. Trimming pared 5 bases from V and 4 bases from J, leaving 18 bases between. The CDR3 here is CASSQNPGLRNQPQHF. The DNA for the CDR3 is TGTGCCAGCAGCCAAAACCCGGGGTTAAGGAATCAGCCCCAGCATTTT.

This clone was picked up a small number of times. This chain joins TRBV19 and TRBJ1-4; 7 bases are a match to TRBD1. Germline values: CDR1 LNHDA, CDR2 SQIVND (reference sequence). CDR3 length: 15 residues. V gave up 5 bases and J gave up 7 bases; unmatched junction bases: 10. CDR3 sequence: CASSAIQGWTEKLFF. The CDR3 nucleotides are TGTGCCAGTAGTGCGATACAGGGGTGGACTGAAAAACTGTTTTTT.

The chain has TRBV9 and TRBJ2-5; D is perhaps TRBD2 (5 bases). Trimming left V 5 bases short and J 2 bases short, with 10 bases between. This CDR3 contains 13 residues. CDR1 and CDR2 (germline): SGDLS, YYNGEE. CDR3 sequence (DNA): TGTGCCAGCAGTCGTAGCGTTCAAGAGACCCAGTACTTC. It codes for CASSRSVQETQYF.

V usage is TRBV7-2 and J usage is TRBJ1-2; D may be TRBD1 (6 bases). The length of the CDR3 is 15 residues. V lost 5 bases and J lost 0, with 13 bases in between. Germline values: CDR1 SGHTA, CDR2 FQGNSA. The CDR3 DNA follows: TGTGCCAGCAGCGAATTCCCAGGGGCTAACTATGGCTACACCTTC. Its protein product is CASSEFPGANYGYTF.

The chain recombines TRBV10-3 with TRBJ2-1; 7 bases match TRBD2. V trimming: 0 bases; J trimming: 6 bases; junction bases outside the gene matches: 5. The CDR3 sequence is 15 residues long. Germline values: CDR1 ENHRY, CDR2 SYGVKD. CDR3 coding DNA: TGTGCCATCAGTGAGTCGCGGGGAGGGGTCAATGAGCAGTTCTTC. Protein product: CAISESRGGVNEQFF.

The CDR3 bases are TGTGCCAGCAGTCCAGACAGGGTTGGGACCTACGGAAATACGCAGTATTTT. Amino acid sequence: CASSPDRVGTYGNTQYF. The chain combines TRBV5-4 with TRBJ2-3; TRBD1 matches 7 bases. There are 17 residues in the CDR3. From germline, CDR1 is SGHNT and CDR2 YYREEE (reference sequence). The trim removed 5 bases at V and 7 bases at J, leaving 19 bases unmatched. The variable domain in full, with the rest retrieved from reference TRBV5-4 and TRBJ2-3, is ETGVTQSPTHLIKTRGQQVTLRCSSQSGHNTVSWYQQALGQGPQFIFQYYREEENGRGNFPPRFSGLQFPNYSSELNVNALELDDSALYLCASSPDRVGTYGNTQYFGPGTRLTVL.

The J gene is TRBJ1-2, the V gene TRBV7-9; the D is unclear. The CDR3 length is 17 residues. CDR1 is SEHNR and CDR2 is FQNEAQ in the germline V gene (reference sequence). The V end lost 5 bases, the J end lost 9 bases, and 28 bases lay between the germline ends. In DNA form, the CDR3 reads TGTGCCAGCAGCCTGACCCTCGACATCACACACGAATTTCGCTACACCTTC. This translates into CASSLTLDITHEFRYTF.

This clone has more than one count but fewer than ten. This rearrangement joins TRBV30 to TRBJ2-5, with D perhaps TRBD1 (5 bases). Trimming stripped 5 bases from V and 5 bases from J, with 18 bases between. This CDR3 region has 14 residues. Germline CDR1 is GTSNPN and CDR2 is SVGIG (reference sequence). CDR3 sequence (DNA): TGTGCCTGGGGGCGTGTTCAGGGCGCCGAGACCCAGTACTTC. It is translated as CAWGRVQGAETQYF. Full variable domain (outside the CDR3, taken from reference TRBV30 and TRBJ2-5): SQTIHQWPATLVQPVGSPLSLECTVEGTSNPNLYWYRQAAGRGLQLLFYSVGIGQISSEVPQNLSASRPQDRQFILSSKKLLLSDSGFYLCAWGRVQGAETQYFGPGTRLLVL.

This clone was seen a single time. The chain carries TRBV20-1 and TRBJ2-7; 7 nucleotides match TRBD1. The CDR3 length is 11 residues. CDR1 DFQATT and CDR2 SNEGSKA come from the germline V gene (reference sequence). The junction had 2 bases not matched to a gene; V was cut back by 7 bases and J by 2 bases. DNA for the CDR3: TGCAGTGGACAGGGACCCTACGAGCAGTACTTC. As protein: CSGQGPYEQYF.

This chain connects TRBV5-8 to TRBJ2-2; TRBD1 might be the D (5 bases). V dropped 1 base and J dropped 6 bases, with 7 bases sitting between them. This CDR3 contains 13 residues. CDR1 and CDR2 (germline): SGHTS, YDEGEE. This CDR3 is CASSLQGSGELFF. For the CDR3, the DNA is TGTGCCAGCAGCTTGCAGGGATCCGGGGAGCTGTTTTTT.

V is TRBV27 and J is TRBJ2-7, with 7 bases that match TRBD1. The germline V gene has CDR1 MNHEY and CDR2 SMNVEV (reference sequence). Trimming at V came to 3 bases and at J to 3 bases, leaving 11 bases not matched to a gene. The CDR3 covers 16 residues. The CDR3 region has the DNA TGTGCCAGCAGTTTGGCAGGGGGTGAAAGGTTCTACGAGCAGTACTTC. It encodes CASSLAGGERFYEQYF.

The V gene is TRBV5-1, the J gene TRBJ2-4; 7 bases are a match to TRBD2. The CDR3 loop spans 16 amino acids. Trimming cost V 1 base and J 0 bases; bases outside gene matches: 4. CDR1 is SGHRS and CDR2 is YFSETQ in the germline V gene. The CDR3 protein is CASSLSRGGAKNIQYF. The DNA of the CDR3 is TGCGCCAGCAGCTTGTCGCGCGGGGGAGCCAAAAACATTCAGTACTTC.

This clone was counted once. At one end, the junction sequence differs from germline, possibly due to a read error. The CDR3 protein is CVSSLSLAGGYNEQFF. CDR3 coding DNA: TGTGTCAGCAGCTTGTCTTTAGCGGGAGGGTACAATGAGCAGTTCTTC. The rearrangement links TRBV5-5 to TRBJ2-1; TRBD2 agrees at 11 bases. The CDR3 is made up of 16 amino acids. Per germline, CDR1 SGHKS and CDR2 YYEKEE (reference sequence).

The chain has TRBV7-2 and TRBJ1-1, with D unclear. The CDR3 length is 13 residues. V lost 4 bases and J lost 2, with 8 bases in between. The germline V gene encodes CDR1 SGHTA and CDR2 FQGNSA. The CDR3 region has the DNA TGTGCCAGCAGCTCCCAGGCCAACACTGAAGCTTTCTTT. This codes for CASSSQANTEAFF.

The rearrangement links TRBV6-6 to TRBJ2-7, with TRBD1 identical over 10 bases. Germline trimming cut 2 bases from V and 7 bases from J; bases unmatched to any gene: 2. The CDR3 sequence is 13 residues long. Germline-derived CDR1 and CDR2 are MNHNY and SVGAGI (reference sequence). The CDR3 bases are TGTGCCAGCAGTTACGGGACAGGGGTTGAGCAGTACTTC. Its protein product is CASSYGTGVEQYF.